The source of this T cell receptor beta chain is a study of blood T cell repertoires in COVID-19. Study summary: PBMCs, B-cell-depleted T cells, or T cells provided the cDNA or gDNA that made up the material.

Only in-frame clones appear in the TCRdb table, and some are missing; sequencing was by immunoSEQ multiplex PCR. This table holds roughly 180,000 clones, roughly 80% found once. The V gene end was trimmed by 7 bases and the J gene end by 0 bases; junction bases not matched to a gene: 10. The CDR3 has 16 residues. Germline V gene data show CDR1 as SGHTA and CDR2 as FQGNSA. The clonotype was recovered from a woman between 25 and 40 years old with acute or convalescent COVID-19. Specimen: peripheral blood. J is TRBJ2-3 and V is TRBV7-2; 7 nucleotides line up with TRBD1. DNA of the CDR3: TGTGCCAGCAAGAAGACAGGGTCTGCTAGCACAGATACGCAGTATTTT. Translating gives CASKKTGSASTDTQYF.